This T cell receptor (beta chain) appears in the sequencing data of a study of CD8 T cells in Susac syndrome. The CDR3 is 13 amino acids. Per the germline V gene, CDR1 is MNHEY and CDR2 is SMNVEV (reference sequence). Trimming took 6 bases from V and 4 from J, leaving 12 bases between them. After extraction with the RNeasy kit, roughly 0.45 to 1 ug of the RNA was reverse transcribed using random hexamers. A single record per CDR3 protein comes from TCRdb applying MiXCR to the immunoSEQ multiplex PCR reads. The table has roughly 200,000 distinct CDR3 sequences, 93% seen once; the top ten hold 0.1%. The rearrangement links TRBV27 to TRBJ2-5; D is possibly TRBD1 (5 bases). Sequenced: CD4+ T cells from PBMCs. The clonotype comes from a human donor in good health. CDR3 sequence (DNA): TGTGCCAGCAGACCAGACAGTCGAGAGACCCAGTACTTC. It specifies CASRPDSRETQYF.